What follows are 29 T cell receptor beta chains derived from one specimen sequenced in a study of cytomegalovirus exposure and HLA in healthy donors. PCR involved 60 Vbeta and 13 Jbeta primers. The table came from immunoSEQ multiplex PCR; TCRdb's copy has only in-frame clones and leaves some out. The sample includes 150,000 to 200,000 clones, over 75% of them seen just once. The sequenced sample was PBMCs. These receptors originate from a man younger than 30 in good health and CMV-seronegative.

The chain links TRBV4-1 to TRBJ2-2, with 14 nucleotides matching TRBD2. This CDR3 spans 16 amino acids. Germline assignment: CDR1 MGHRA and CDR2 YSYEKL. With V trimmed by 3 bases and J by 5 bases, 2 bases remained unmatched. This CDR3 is CASSHGLAGGTGELFF. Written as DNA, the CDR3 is TGCGCCAGCAGCCACGGACTAGCGGGGGGAACCGGGGAGCTGTTTTTT.

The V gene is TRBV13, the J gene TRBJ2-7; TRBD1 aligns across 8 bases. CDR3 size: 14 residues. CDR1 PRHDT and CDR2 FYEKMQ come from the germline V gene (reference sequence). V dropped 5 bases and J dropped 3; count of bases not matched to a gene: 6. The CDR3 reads CASSPGTGYYEQYF. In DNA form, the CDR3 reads TGTGCCAGCAGCCCCGGGACAGGTTACTACGAGCAGTACTTC.

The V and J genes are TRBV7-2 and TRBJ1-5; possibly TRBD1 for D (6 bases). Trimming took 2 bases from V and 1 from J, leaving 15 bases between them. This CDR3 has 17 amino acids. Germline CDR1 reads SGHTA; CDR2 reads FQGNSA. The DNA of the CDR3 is TGTGCCAGCAGCTTAAGGGGAGGGGGTGGGAGCAATCAGCCCCAGCATTTT. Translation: CASSLRGGGGSNQPQHF.

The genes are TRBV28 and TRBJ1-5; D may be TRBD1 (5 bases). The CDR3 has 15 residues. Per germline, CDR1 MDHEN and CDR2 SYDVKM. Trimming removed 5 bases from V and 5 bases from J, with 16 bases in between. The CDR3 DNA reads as TGTGCCAGCAGTCTGGCGGGGGGTAGGGATCAGCCCCAGCATTTT. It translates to CASSLAGGRDQPQHF.

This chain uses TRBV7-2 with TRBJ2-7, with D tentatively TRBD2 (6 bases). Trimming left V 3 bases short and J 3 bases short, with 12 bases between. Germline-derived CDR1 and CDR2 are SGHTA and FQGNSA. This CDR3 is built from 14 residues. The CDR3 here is CASSFSGTYYEQYF. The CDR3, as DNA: TGTGCCAGCAGCTTCTCGGGGACTTACTACGAGCAGTACTTC.

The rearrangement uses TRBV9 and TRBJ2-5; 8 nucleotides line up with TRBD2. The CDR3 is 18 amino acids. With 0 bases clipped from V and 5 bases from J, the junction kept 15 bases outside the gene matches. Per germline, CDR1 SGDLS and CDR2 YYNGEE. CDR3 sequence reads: CASSVGEGGGGRSETQYF. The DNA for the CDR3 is TGTGCCAGCAGCGTAGGCGAGGGTGGCGGGGGGAGGTCTGAGACCCAGTACTTC.

The CDR3 DNA follows: TGTGCCAGCAGCCCGTGGGGCCGTGAAGCTTTCTTT. Amino acid sequence: CASSPWGREAFF. This chain connects TRBV14 to TRBJ1-1; D perhaps matches TRBD1 (5 bases). The germline V gene encodes CDR1 SGHDN and CDR2 FVKESK. The CDR3 length is 12 residues. Deletions cut 4 bases from V and 7 bases from J, with 10 bases between.

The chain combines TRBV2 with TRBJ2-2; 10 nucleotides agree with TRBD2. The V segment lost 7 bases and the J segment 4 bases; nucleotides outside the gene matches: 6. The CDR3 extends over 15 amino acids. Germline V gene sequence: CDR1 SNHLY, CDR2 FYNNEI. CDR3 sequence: CASIGLAASTGELFF. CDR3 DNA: TGTGCCAGCATTGGACTAGCGGCCTCCACCGGGGAGCTGTTTTTT.

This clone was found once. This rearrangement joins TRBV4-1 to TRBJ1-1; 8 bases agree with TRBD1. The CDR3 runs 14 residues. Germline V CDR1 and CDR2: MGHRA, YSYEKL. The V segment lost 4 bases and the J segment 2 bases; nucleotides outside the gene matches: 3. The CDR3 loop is CASSRGQGNTEAFF. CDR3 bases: TGCGCCAGCAGCCGAGGACAGGGTAACACTGAAGCTTTCTTT.

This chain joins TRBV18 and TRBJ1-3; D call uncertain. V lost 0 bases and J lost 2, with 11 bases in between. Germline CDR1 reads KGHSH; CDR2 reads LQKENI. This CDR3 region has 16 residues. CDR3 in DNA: TGTGCCAGCTCACCACCCCCGGGGAGGGCTGGAAACACCATATATTTT. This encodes CASSPPPGRAGNTIYF.

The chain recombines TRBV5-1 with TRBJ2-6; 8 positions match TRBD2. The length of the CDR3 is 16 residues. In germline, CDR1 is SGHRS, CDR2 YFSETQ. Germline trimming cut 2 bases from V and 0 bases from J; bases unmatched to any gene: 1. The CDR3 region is CASSFSGTSGANVLTF. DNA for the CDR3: TGCGCCAGCAGCTTTAGCGGGACCTCTGGGGCCAACGTCCTGACTTTC. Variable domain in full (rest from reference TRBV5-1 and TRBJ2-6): KAGVTQTPRYLIKTRGQQVTLSCSPISGHRSVSWYQQTPGQGLQFLFEYFSETQRNKGNFPGRFSGRQFSNSRSEMNVSTLELGDSALYLCASSFSGTSGANVLTFGAGSRLTVL.

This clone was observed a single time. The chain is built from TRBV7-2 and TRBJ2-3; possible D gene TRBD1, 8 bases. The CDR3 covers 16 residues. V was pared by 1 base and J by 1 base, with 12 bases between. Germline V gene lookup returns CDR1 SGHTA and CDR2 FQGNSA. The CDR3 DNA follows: TGTGCCAGCAGCTTAGGGACAGGGAGGGGCACAGATACGCAGTATTTT. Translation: CASSLGTGRGTDTQYF.

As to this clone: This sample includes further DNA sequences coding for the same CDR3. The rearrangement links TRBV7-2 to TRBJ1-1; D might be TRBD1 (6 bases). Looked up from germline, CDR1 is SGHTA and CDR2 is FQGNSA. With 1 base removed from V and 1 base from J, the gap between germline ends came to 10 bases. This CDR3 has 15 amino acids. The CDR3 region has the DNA TGTGCCAGCAGCTTAGGAGGGGGGGGGAACACTGAAGCTTTCTTT. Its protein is CASSLGGGGNTEAFF.

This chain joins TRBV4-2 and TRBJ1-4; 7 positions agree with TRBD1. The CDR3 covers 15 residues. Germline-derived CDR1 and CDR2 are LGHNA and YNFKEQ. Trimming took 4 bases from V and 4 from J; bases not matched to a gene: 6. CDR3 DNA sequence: TGTGCCAGCAGCCCGCGAGGGGGCGGTAATGAAAAACTGTTTTTT. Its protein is CASSPRGGGNEKLFF.

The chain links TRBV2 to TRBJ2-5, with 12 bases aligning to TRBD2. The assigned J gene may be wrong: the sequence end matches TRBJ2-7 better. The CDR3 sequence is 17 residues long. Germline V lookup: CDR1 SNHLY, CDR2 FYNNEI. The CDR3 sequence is CASRRLAGDLFPYEQYF. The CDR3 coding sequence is TGTGCCAGCAGGCGACTAGCGGGAGACCTGTTTCCGTACGAGCAGTACTTC.

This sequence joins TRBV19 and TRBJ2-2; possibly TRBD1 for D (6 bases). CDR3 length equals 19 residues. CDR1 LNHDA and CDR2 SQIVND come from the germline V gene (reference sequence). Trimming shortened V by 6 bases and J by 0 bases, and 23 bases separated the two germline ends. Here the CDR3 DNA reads TGTGCCAGTAGGGACGGCGCTGGGGCAGGGGTGGCGAACACCGGGGAGCTGTTTTTT. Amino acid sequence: CASRDGAGAGVANTGELFF.

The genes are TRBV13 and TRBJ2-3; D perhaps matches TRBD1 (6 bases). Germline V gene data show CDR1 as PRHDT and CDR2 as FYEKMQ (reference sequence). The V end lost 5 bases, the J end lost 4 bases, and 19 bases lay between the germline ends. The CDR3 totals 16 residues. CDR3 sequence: CASSSLTGYLADTQYF. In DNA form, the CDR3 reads TGTGCCAGCAGCAGTCTCACAGGGTATCTCGCAGATACGCAGTATTTT.

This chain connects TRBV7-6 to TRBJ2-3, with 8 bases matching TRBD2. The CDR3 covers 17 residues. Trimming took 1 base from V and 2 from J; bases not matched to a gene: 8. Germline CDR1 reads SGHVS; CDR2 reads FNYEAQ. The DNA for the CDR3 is TGTGCCAGCAGCTTAGAGCGGCCTAGCGGGTTCACAGATACGCAGTATTTT. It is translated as CASSLERPSGFTDTQYF.

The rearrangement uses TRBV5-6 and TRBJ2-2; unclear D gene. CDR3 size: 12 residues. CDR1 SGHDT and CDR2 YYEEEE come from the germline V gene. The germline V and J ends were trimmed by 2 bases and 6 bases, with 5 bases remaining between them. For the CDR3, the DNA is TGTGCCAGCAGCTTAGGAGCCGGGGAGCTGTTTTTT. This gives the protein CASSLGAGELFF.

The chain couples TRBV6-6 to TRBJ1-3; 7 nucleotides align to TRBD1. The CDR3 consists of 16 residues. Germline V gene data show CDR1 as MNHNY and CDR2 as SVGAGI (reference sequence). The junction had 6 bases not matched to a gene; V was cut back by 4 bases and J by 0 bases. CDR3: CASSSDRALSGNTIYF. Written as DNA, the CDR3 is TGTGCCAGCAGTTCAGACAGGGCCCTCTCTGGAAACACCATATATTTT.

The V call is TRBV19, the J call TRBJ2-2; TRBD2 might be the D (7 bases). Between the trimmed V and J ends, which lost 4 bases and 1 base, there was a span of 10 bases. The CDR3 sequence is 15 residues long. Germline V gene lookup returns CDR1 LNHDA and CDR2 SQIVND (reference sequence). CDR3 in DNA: TGTGCCAGTAGTAGGAGGGGGGGGAACACCGGGGAGCTGTTTTTT. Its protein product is CASSRRGGNTGELFF.

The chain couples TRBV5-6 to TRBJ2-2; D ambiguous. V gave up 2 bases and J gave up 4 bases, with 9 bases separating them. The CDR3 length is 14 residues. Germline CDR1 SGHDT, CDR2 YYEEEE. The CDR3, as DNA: TGTGCCAGCAGCTTTGTTCACAGCACCGGGGAGCTGTTTTTT. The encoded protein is CASSFVHSTGELFF.

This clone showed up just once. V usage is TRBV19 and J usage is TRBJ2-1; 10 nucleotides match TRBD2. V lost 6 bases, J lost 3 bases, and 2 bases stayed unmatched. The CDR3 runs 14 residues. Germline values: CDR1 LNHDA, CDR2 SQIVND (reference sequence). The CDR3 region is CASSLAGDYNEQFF. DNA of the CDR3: TGTGCCAGTAGCCTAGCGGGAGACTACAATGAGCAGTTCTTC.

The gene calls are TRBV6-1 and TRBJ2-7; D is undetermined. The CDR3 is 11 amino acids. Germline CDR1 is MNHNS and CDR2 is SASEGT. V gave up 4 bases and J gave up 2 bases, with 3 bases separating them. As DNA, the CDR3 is TGTGCCAGCAGTGCCGCCTACGAGCAGTACTTC. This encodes CASSAAYEQYF.

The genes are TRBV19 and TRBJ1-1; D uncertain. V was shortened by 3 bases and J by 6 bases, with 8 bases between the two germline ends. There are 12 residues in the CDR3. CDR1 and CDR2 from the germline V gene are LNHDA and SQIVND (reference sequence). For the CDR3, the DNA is TGTGCCAGTAGTATTGGCCAGTCTGAAGCTTTCTTT. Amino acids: CASSIGQSEAFF.

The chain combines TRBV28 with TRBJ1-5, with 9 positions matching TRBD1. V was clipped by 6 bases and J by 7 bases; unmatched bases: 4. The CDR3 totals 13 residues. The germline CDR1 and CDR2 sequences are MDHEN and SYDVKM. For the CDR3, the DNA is TGTGCCAGCAGAGACAGGGGGTTACAGCCCCAGCATTTT. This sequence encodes CASRDRGLQPQHF.

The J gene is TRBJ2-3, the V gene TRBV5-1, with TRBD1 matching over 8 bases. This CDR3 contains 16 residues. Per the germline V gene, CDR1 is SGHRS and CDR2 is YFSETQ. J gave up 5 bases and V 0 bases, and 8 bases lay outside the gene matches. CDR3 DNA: TGCGCCAGCAGCTTGGCCGCGACTACAGGGGGAGATACGCAGTATTTT. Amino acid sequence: CASSLAATTGGDTQYF. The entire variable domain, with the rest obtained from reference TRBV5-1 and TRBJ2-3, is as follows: KAGVTQTPRYLIKTRGQQVTLSCSPISGHRSVSWYQQTPGQGLQFLFEYFSETQRNKGNFPGRFSGRQFSNSRSEMNVSTLELGDSALYLCASSLAATTGGDTQYFGPGTRLTVL.

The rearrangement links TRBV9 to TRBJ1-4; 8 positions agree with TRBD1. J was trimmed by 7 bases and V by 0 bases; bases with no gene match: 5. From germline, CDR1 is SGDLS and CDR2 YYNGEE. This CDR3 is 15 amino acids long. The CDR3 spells CASSVETGAGEKLFF. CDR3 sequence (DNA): TGTGCCAGCAGCGTAGAGACAGGGGCAGGTGAAAAACTGTTTTTT.

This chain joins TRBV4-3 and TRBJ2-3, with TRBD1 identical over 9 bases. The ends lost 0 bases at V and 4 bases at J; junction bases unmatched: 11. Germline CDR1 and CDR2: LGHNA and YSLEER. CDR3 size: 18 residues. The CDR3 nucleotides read TGCGCCAGCAGCCAAGATCACCTGCCGGGACAGGGAGCAGATACGCAGTATTTT. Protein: CASSQDHLPGQGADTQYF.